This T cell receptor (beta chain) was recorded in a study of radiation and T cells in renal cell carcinoma. The CDR3 contains 13 residues. Germline CDR1 is SQVTM and CDR2 is ANQGSEA. V gave up 6 bases and J gave up 4 bases, with 16 bases separating them. Described time point: blood 4 weeks post-SBRT, at nephrectomy. The treatment denotes: 15 Gy SBRT to primary tumor, nephrectomy 4 weeks later. Radiation-treated patients gave blood at baseline, week 2 and week 4. Repertoires were generated with immunoSEQ multiplex PCR, while TCRdb's copy carries only in-frame clones and drops some. The sample shows 80,000 or so clones, 80% to 90% of them seen only once.

The receptor was isolated from an older woman with renal cell carcinoma. The source material was blood, sampled from a patient whose treatment included radiotherapy and nephrectomy. The rearrangement joins TRBV29-1 to TRBJ2-7, with D perhaps TRBD1 or TRBD2 (5 bases each). DNA for the CDR3: TGCAGCGTGGTGAAGGGACCTAATTACGAGCAGTACTTC. Translated, it gives CSVVKGPNYEQYF.